This is a list of T cell receptor beta chains from one sample in a study of Tregs in tolerant kidney transplant recipients. Profiling relied on immunoSEQ multiplex PCR, and the TCRdb table lists in-frame clones only, not all of them. The repertoire includes 74,000 or so clones, around nine tenths of them detected once, and roughly 1.6% sits in the top ten. The starting material was CD4+ T cells from blood (PBMCs), obtained 24 months after the transplant. Receptors originate from a human patient who received a combined kidney and bone marrow transplant. Some T cells may possibly be graft donor cells. The conserved cysteine and the conserved F or W are not part of the CDR3 here. Each record gives: clone size, V gene, CDR3 protein. Rows may omit the clone size; those that give it use once, few, many or a size class.

>-|TRBV28
ASSLGDRGTTDTQY
>-|TRBV28
ASSSGQDTEAF
>-|TRBV5-1
ASSTLSPSSGNTIY
>-|TRBV19
ASSRDRGFFSYEQY
>few|TRBV30
AWSGSRTQY
>-|TRBV19
ASSPDREETQY
>-|TRBV11-3
ASSLSKGQILYSDTQY
>-|TRBV29-1
SATTGTGANVLT
>-|TRBV19
ASRTGGTTVDNEQF
>-|TRBV5-6
ASSWGTGENY
>-|TRBV6-4
ARRQDFSYEQY
>-|TRBV6-5
ASREQKDTDTQY